This entry lists 3 T cell receptor beta chains sequenced from one sample in a study of cytomegalovirus exposure and HLA in healthy donors. PCR involved 60 Vbeta and 13 Jbeta primers. Produced via immunoSEQ multiplex PCR; TCRdb's table is partial and in-frame only. The sample has a few hundred thousand clones, over 65% seen once. Sequenced material: PBMCs. Receptors were obtained from a woman between 25 and 40 years old in good health and CMV-seronegative.

The CDR3 reads CASSLKVGDQPQHF. CDR3 bases: TGTGCCAGCAGCTTAAAGGTAGGAGATCAGCCCCAGCATTTT. The J gene is TRBJ1-5, the V gene TRBV7-2; D not certain. Trimming removed 2 bases at V and 5 bases at J, with 10 bases between. This CDR3 has 14 amino acids. Germline lookup yields CDR1 SGHTA and CDR2 FQGNSA.

The gene calls are TRBV30 and TRBJ2-1, with 8 bases matching TRBD2. Germline V gives CDR1 GTSNPN, CDR2 SVGIG (reference sequence). The CDR3 runs to 18 residues. V was pared by 2 bases and J by 3 bases, with 15 bases of the junction left unmatched. The CDR3 sequence: CAWSFPWGAGVGYNEQFF. The CDR3 nucleotides read TGTGCCTGGAGTTTCCCTTGGGGAGCGGGAGTCGGCTACAATGAGCAGTTCTTC.

The rearrangement joins TRBV30 to TRBJ2-2; tentative D call: TRBD2 (5 bases). Germline V gene sequence: CDR1 GTSNPN, CDR2 SVGIG (reference sequence). The CDR3 has 14 amino acids. Trimming removed 0 bases from V and 4 bases from J, with 9 bases in between. CDR3 amino acids: CAWSVPGVTGELFF. CDR3 sequence (DNA): TGTGCCTGGAGTGTACCCGGGGTCACCGGGGAGCTGTTTTTT. The whole variable domain, filled in from reference TRBV30 and TRBJ2-2, reads SQTIHQWPATLVQPVGSPLSLECTVEGTSNPNLYWYRQAAGRGLQLLFYSVGIGQISSEVPQNLSASRPQDRQFILSSKKLLLSDSGFYLCAWSVPGVTGELFFGEGSRLTVL.